The clone carrying this T cell receptor (beta chain) was counted ten times or more. Its matching antigen is unknown. Genomic DNA, the template, was used for profiling of the TCR beta VDJ and CDR3. A single record per CDR3 protein comes from TCRdb applying MiXCR to the reads. The sample contains some 200,000 distinct CDR3 sequences, roughly 50% of which appear only once. CDR1 and CDR2 (germline): SGHRS, YFSETQ. CDR3 length: 16 amino acids. The ends were cut back, 4 bases at V and 7 bases at J, with 18 bases in the middle. All patients picked for sequencing had shown, by flow cytometry, an expansion of CD8+CD57+ cells. The data were obtained in a study of CD8+CD57+ T cells in acquired aplastic anemia. Study summary: When averaged, DNA from sorted CD4+ and CD8+ cells came to approximately 3 ug.

Study results and limitations: Around 27 CD8+ CDR3 sequences occurred in both the patients and the controls.

This TCR came from a human donor with aplastic anemia. The sequencing input was sorted CD4+, CD8+, or CD8+CD57+ T cells (not recorded which) from PBMCs. The chain combines TRBV5-1 with TRBJ1-6; TRBD1 is a possible D gene (5 bases). The CDR3 coding sequence is TGCGCCAGCAGCGCGTGGGGGGGGGGTAAAAATTCACCCCTCCACTTT. Its translation: CASSAWGGGKNSPLHF.